These T cell receptor beta chains were read from a single sample in a study of identical twins. MiXCR, run by TCRdb on the 5' RACE reads, gives a single entry per CDR3 protein. The table includes 1.5 million to 2 million distinct CDR3 sequences, around 33% detected once. Specimen: cord blood. Receptors originate from a newborn girl in good health. The CDR3 runs from the conserved cysteine through the conserved F or W. Fields, in order: CDR3 length, J gene, V gene, CDR3 protein.

len: 15; j_gene: TRBJ2-1; v_gene: TRBV20-1; CDR3aa: CSAASNVAAYNEQFF
len: 16; j_gene: TRBJ1-2; v_gene: TRBV5-1; CDR3aa: CASSLARSEGAYGYTF
len: 13; j_gene: TRBJ2-5; v_gene: TRBV5-6; CDR3aa: CASSTDYYNEQYF
len: 16; j_gene: TRBJ1-5; v_gene: TRBV20-1; CDR3aa: CSARDLGTVSNQPQHF
len: 12; j_gene: TRBJ2-2; v_gene: TRBV2; CDR3aa: CASGPNTGELFF
len: 15; j_gene: TRBJ2-4; v_gene: TRBV4-1; CDR3aa: CASSQGRGAKNIQYF
len: 16; j_gene: TRBJ2-1; v_gene: TRBV7-9; CDR3aa: CASSLTRGALYNEQFF
len: 15; j_gene: TRBJ2-3; v_gene: TRBV7-2; CDR3aa: CASSLIAGAADTQYF
len: 15; j_gene: TRBJ2-7; v_gene: TRBV28; CDR3aa: CASSLILAGPYEQYF
len: 16; j_gene: NA; v_gene: TRBV7-2; CDR3aa: CASSPELAGGYNEQYF
len: 15; j_gene: TRBJ2-1; v_gene: TRBV2; CDR3aa: CASRLQGTSYNEQFF
len: 14; j_gene: TRBJ2-7; v_gene: TRBV6-5; CDR3aa: CASSYAGTSNEQYF
len: 17; j_gene: TRBJ1-1; v_gene: TRBV6-5; CDR3aa: CASSYGTGEYRNTEAFF
len: 15; j_gene: TRBJ1-4; v_gene: TRBV6-1; CDR3aa: CASRWYGSTNEKLFF
len: 15; j_gene: TRBJ2-1; v_gene: TRBV5-4; CDR3aa: CASSGTSGDRVEQFF
len: 13; j_gene: TRBJ1-2; v_gene: TRBV2; CDR3aa: CASSIQGSGGYTF
len: 16; j_gene: TRBJ2-1; v_gene: TRBV4-1; CDR3aa: CASSLSGTRVNNEQFF
len: 14; j_gene: TRBJ2-7; v_gene: TRBV12-3/TRBV12-4; CDR3aa: CASSFVGGLYEQYF
len: 13; j_gene: TRBJ2-1; v_gene: TRBV28; CDR3aa: CASSLSGQNEQFF
len: 11; j_gene: TRBJ2-5; v_gene: TRBV12-3/TRBV12-4; CDR3aa: CASSLGSAMYF
len: 11; j_gene: TRBJ1-2; v_gene: TRBV25-1; CDR3aa: CASSANYGYTF
len: 15; j_gene: TRBJ2-6; v_gene: TRBV11-2; CDR3aa: CASSFHPTGANVLTF
len: 15; j_gene: TRBJ2-7; v_gene: TRBV4-1; CDR3aa: CASSQDPGQGMKQYF
len: 14; j_gene: TRBJ1-4; v_gene: TRBV21-1; CDR3aa: CASSKDLRVEKLFF
len: 14; j_gene: TRBJ2-7; v_gene: TRBV20-1; CDR3aa: CSAPGLLFLNEQYF
len: 12; j_gene: TRBJ1-1; v_gene: TRBV20-1; CDR3aa: CSAPPVGTEAFF
len: 14; j_gene: TRBJ2-3; v_gene: TRBV27; CDR3aa: CASSGGGNTDTQYF
len: 14; j_gene: TRBJ2-7; v_gene: TRBV20-1; CDR3aa: CSARVGLAGYEQYF
len: 16; j_gene: TRBJ2-3; v_gene: TRBV20-1; CDR3aa: CSARPPRGTSTDTQYF
len: 13; j_gene: TRBJ2-7; v_gene: TRBV10-3; CDR3aa: CAISDPGRDEQYF
len: 14; j_gene: TRBJ2-7; v_gene: TRBV7-2; CDR3aa: CASKRTSGSYEQYF
len: 17; j_gene: TRBJ2-7; v_gene: TRBV6-6; CDR3aa: CASSWGLAGALDYEQYF
len: 13; j_gene: TRBJ1-5; v_gene: TRBV20-1; CDR3aa: CSAWDSFSQPQHF
len: 15; j_gene: TRBJ2-2; v_gene: TRBV10-3; CDR3aa: CAISDLAANTGELFF
len: 14; j_gene: TRBJ1-1; v_gene: TRBV5-1; CDR3aa: CASSLESTATEAFF
len: 16; j_gene: TRBJ2-6; v_gene: TRBV7-8; CDR3aa: CASSPPGHSGANVLTF
len: 14; j_gene: TRBJ2-3; v_gene: TRBV27; CDR3aa: CASSLGTGTDTQYF
len: 13; j_gene: TRBJ1-1; v_gene: TRBV25-1; CDR3aa: CASSESVGAEAFF
len: 16; j_gene: TRBJ1-2; v_gene: TRBV5-6; CDR3aa: CASSSAGTGGNYGYTF
len: 11; j_gene: TRBJ2-1; v_gene: TRBV29-1; CDR3aa: CSVLVNNEQFF